This entry features one TCR beta chain sequence. Its antigen is as yet unknown. Only CD45RO-negative cells positively selected for CCR7 counted as naive CD8 cells, so terminally differentiated effector memory CD45RA+ cells were excluded. These data come from a study of shared clonotypes between healthy human individuals. Overall study findings and caveats: Generation probabilities of non-shared clonotypes were lower (relative to those shared by all four donors). Although depth was large, rarefaction showed that sequencing of the sorted subsets was incomplete.

V lost 4 bases and J lost 5, with 19 bases in between. Germline loops: CDR1 SGDLS, CDR2 YYNGEE. The CDR3 totals 15 residues. Sequencing used immunoSEQ multiplex PCR; TCRdb keeps in-frame clones, though not all of them. Here the sample spans hundreds of thousands of clones, around 96% being singletons. Sequences were obtained from naive CD8+ T cells sorted from blood. The source is a woman younger than 45 in good health. The chain employs TRBV9 and TRBJ2-7; D call uncertain. CDR3 sequence: CASSPNLLLPDEQYF. For the CDR3, the DNA is TGTGCCAGCAGCCCCAATCTCCTCCTCCCCGACGAGCAGTACTTC.